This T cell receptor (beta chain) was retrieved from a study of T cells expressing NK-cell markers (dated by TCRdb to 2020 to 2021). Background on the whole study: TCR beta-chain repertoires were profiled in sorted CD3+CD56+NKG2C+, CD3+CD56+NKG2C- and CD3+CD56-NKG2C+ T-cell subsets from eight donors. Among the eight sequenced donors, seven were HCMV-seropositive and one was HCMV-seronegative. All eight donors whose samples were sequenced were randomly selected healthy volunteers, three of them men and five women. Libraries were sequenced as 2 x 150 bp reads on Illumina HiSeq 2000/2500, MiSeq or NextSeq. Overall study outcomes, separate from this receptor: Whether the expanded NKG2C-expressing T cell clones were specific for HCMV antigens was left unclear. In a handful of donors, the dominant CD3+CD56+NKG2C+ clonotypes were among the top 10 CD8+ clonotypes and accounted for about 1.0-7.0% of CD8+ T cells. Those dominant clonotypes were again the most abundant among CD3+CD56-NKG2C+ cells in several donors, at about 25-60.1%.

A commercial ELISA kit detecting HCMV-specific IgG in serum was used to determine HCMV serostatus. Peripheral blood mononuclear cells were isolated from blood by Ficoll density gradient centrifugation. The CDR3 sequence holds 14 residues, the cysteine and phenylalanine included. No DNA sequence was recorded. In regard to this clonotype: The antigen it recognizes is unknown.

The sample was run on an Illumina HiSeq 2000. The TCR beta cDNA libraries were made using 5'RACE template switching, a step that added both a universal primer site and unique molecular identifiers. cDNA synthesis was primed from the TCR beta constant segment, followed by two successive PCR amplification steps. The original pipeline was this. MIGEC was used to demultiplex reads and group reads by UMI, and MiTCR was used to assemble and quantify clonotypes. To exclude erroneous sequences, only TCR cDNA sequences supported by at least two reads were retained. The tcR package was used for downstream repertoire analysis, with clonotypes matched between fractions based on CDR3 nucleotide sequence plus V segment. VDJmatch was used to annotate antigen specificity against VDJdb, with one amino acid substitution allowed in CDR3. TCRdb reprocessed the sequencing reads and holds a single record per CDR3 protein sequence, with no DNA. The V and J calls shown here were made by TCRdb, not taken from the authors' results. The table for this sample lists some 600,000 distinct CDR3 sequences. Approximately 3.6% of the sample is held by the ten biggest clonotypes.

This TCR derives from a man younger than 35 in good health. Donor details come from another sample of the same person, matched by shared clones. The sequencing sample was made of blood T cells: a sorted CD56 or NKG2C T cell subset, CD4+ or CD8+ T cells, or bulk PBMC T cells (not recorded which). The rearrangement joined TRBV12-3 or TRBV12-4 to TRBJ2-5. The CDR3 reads CASSPRQFQETQYF.